These 9 T cell receptor beta chains were all obtained from the same sample, sequenced in a study of blood T cell repertoires in COVID-19. Data came from immunoSEQ multiplex PCR; TCRdb stores just in-frame clones and leaves some out. The sample contains some 100,000 clones, about three quarters of which appear only once. Sequenced material: peripheral blood. The receptors come from a man between 65 and 85 years old with acute or convalescent COVID-19.

The J gene is TRBJ2-1, the V gene TRBV4-2; 9 bases fit TRBD2. This CDR3 is 18 amino acids long. V shed 2 bases, J shed 7 bases, and the junction held 15 bases outside the gene matches. The V gene's germline CDR1 is LGHNA and CDR2 YNFKEQ. The DNA of the CDR3 is TGTGCCAGCAGCCAACGGGAGGGGGCAGCGGGAGGATATAATGAGCAGTTCTTC. It specifies CASSQREGAAGGYNEQFF.

This clone appeared a single time. The chain has TRBV5-4 and TRBJ1-1, with 7 nucleotides matching TRBD1. The CDR3 spans 14 residues. With V trimmed by 1 base and J by 4 bases, 4 bases remained unmatched. The V gene's germline CDR1 is SGHNT and CDR2 YYREEE (reference sequence). As DNA, the CDR3 is TGTGCCAGCAGCTTGACAGGGGTTGGCACTGAAGCTTTCTTT. It codes for CASSLTGVGTEAFF.

This chain uses TRBV5-1 with TRBJ2-5; 9 positions agree with TRBD1. V dropped 5 bases and J dropped 5; count of bases not matched to a gene: 13. The germline V gene has CDR1 SGHRS and CDR2 YFSETQ. This CDR3 has 16 amino acids. The CDR3 DNA reads as TGCGCCAGCAGTCGAGACGACAGGGGGTATGGTGAGACCCAGTACTTC. The encoded protein is CASSRDDRGYGETQYF.

This sequence joins TRBV11-2 and TRBJ1-4; TRBD1 matches 8 bases. This CDR3 spans 14 amino acids. The V gene's germline CDR1 is SGHAT and CDR2 FQNNGV. Trimming removed 4 bases from V and 8 bases from J; junction bases left unmatched: 6. The CDR3 DNA is TGTGCCAGCAGCTCGACAGGGGTGGGGGAAAAACTGTTTTTT. It translates to CASSSTGVGEKLFF.

The chain is built from TRBV21-1 and TRBJ1-1. TRBV21-1 is a pseudogene. This CDR3 has 15 amino acids. CDR3 sequence reads: CASSRRVAMNTEAFF. The CDR3 DNA follows: TGTGCCAGCAGCCGTCGGGTAGCGATGAACACTGAAGCTTTCTTT.

This clone was counted between two and nine times. V and J are TRBV19 and TRBJ1-5; possible D gene TRBD1, 5 bases. Germline CDR1 and CDR2: LNHDA and SQIVND (reference sequence). This CDR3 has 16 residues. The V gene lost 3 bases and the J gene lost 3 bases, with 15 bases spanning the gap. The CDR3 region is CASSMWFRAHNQPQHF. CDR3 sequence (DNA): TGTGCCAGTAGTATGTGGTTCAGGGCCCACAATCAGCCCCAGCATTTT.

V is TRBV30 and J is TRBJ1-6, with D unclear. This CDR3 region has 13 residues. The V gene lost 4 bases and the J gene lost 7 bases, with 11 bases spanning the gap. The germline gives CDR1 GTSNPN, CDR2 SVGIG (reference sequence). The CDR3 coding sequence is TGTGCCTGGAATAAGGGCGGGAATTCACCCCTCCACTTT. Its translation: CAWNKGGNSPLHF.

The chain recombines TRBV7-2 with TRBJ2-3; D unresolved. The CDR3 totals 14 residues. Germline V lookup: CDR1 SGHTA, CDR2 FQGNSA. The V end lost 7 bases, the J end lost 2 bases, and 13 bases lay between the germline ends. The CDR3 sequence is CASTPPVLTDTQYF. The CDR3 DNA sequence: TGTGCCAGCACCCCCCCGGTTCTCACAGATACGCAGTATTTT.

V usage is TRBV7-2 and J usage is TRBJ1-1; 10 bases agree with TRBD1. Trimming removed 5 bases from V and 11 bases from J; junction bases left unmatched: 20. The CDR3 runs to 17 residues. CDR1 is SGHTA, CDR2 FQGNSA, per germline. In DNA form, the CDR3 reads TGTGCCAGCAGCGAAACCGGGGACAGGGGCCGCTCGGGGTGGGCTTTCTTT. Translation: CASSETGDRGRSGWAFF.